Each of the 10 T cell receptor beta chains below was sequenced from the same sample in a study of response to subunit inactivated influenza vaccine. TCRdb ran MiXCR on the RT-PCR reads and lists one entry per CDR3 protein. This sample yields roughly 500,000 distinct CDR3 sequences, of which 16% are seen a single time; around 3% belongs to the top ten. Sample: CD4+ T cells sorted from PBMCs, taken around 2 years after vaccination. The receptors stem from a man aged 50 to 69 who received an inactivated influenza vaccine.

The chain joins TRBV2 to TRBJ2-7; TRBD2 agrees at 9 bases. The CDR3 is 15 amino acids. Germline V gives CDR1 SNHLY, CDR2 FYNNEI. V trimming: 1 base; J trimming: 1 base; junction bases outside the gene matches: 2. CDR3 amino acids: CASSEVLAGSYEQYF. The CDR3 DNA reads as TGTGCCAGCAGTGAAGTCCTAGCGGGATCCTACGAGCAGTACTTC. Filled out from reference TRBV2 and TRBJ2-7, the complete variable domain reads EPEVTQTPSHQVTQMGQEVILRCVPISNHLYFYWYRQILGQKVEFLVSFYNNEISEKSEIFDDQFSVERPDGSNFTLKIRSTKLEDSAMYFCASSEVLAGSYEQYFGPGTRLTVT.

This clonotype was counted only a few times. The chain recombines TRBV18 with TRBJ2-3; D ambiguous. The CDR3 length is 14 residues. Germline-derived CDR1 and CDR2 are KGHSH and LQKENI. V was pared by 6 bases and J by 2 bases, with 12 bases between. Here the CDR3 reads CASSARQYTDTQYF. DNA for the CDR3: TGTGCCAGCTCCGCCCGACAATACACAGATACGCAGTATTTT.

The chain joins TRBV20-1 to TRBJ2-5; 7 positions match TRBD1. Germline values: CDR1 DFQATT, CDR2 SNEGSKA (reference sequence). This CDR3 comprises 14 residues. With 2 bases clipped from V and 2 bases from J, the junction kept 5 bases outside the gene matches. This chain's CDR3 is CSARSGTVQETQYF. CDR3 coding DNA: TGCAGTGCTAGATCTGGGACAGTTCAAGAGACCCAGTACTTC.

The chain carries TRBV20-1 and TRBJ2-2; 11 nucleotides agree with TRBD2. This CDR3 has 16 amino acids. The V gene's germline CDR1 is DFQATT and CDR2 SNEGSKA (reference sequence). The J segment lost 1 base and the V segment lost 3 bases, leaving 4 bases of the junction unmatched. The CDR3 spells CSARSLAGGNTGELFF. In nucleotides, the CDR3 is TGCAGTGCTAGGTCTCTAGCGGGAGGGAACACCGGGGAGCTGTTTTTT.

This clonotype was detected a few times. The rearrangement links TRBV20-1 to TRBJ2-1; the D call may be TRBD1 or TRBD2 (5 bases each). CDR1 is DFQATT and CDR2 is SNEGSKA in the germline V gene (reference sequence). CDR3 length: 12 amino acids. The CDR3 spells CMGTLSYNEQFF. The CDR3 nucleotides read TGCATGGGGACCCTCTCCTACAATGAGCAGTTCTTC.

The genes are TRBV20-1 and TRBJ2-7; D remains ambiguous. V lost 1 base and J lost 3, with 13 bases in between. In germline, CDR1 is DFQATT, CDR2 SNEGSKA (reference sequence). CDR3 length equals 14 residues. CDR3 DNA: TGCAGTGCTAGAGTCAGGTCAAGGGTCTACGAGCAGTACTTC. This sequence encodes CSARVRSRVYEQYF.

The V and J genes are TRBV5-1 and TRBJ2-1; TRBD2 agrees at 11 bases. This CDR3 region has 15 residues. Unmatched junction bases numbered 7, after V lost 2 bases and J lost 9 bases. Germline CDR1 SGHRS, CDR2 YFSETQ. Written as DNA, the CDR3 is TGCGCCAGCAGCTTTAGCGGGAGGGCCCTTGGTGAGCAGTTCTTC. Translating it yields CASSFSGRALGEQFF.

The chain couples TRBV20-1 to TRBJ2-1, with 14 bases identical to TRBD2. In germline, CDR1 is DFQATT, CDR2 SNEGSKA (reference sequence). The CDR3 is made up of 17 amino acids. Unmatched junction bases numbered 9, after V lost 1 base and J lost 7 bases. CDR3 bases: TGCAGTGCTAGAGCCTTCCGGACTAGCGGGAGGCAGAATGAGCAGTTCTTC. Its translation: CSARAFRTSGRQNEQFF.

This rearrangement joins TRBV10-3 to TRBJ2-2; 9 bases match TRBD1. The CDR3 is 16 amino acids. V shed 4 bases and J 4 bases; nucleotides not matched to a gene: 7. In germline, CDR1 is ENHRY, CDR2 SYGVKD. CDR3 DNA: TGTGCCATCAGTGGGGGACAGGGCTCTTTCACCGGGGAGCTGTTTTTT. Amino acid sequence: CAISGGQGSFTGELFF.

The J gene is TRBJ1-2, the V gene TRBV6-1; the D is unclear. The CDR3 contains 13 residues. Deletions cut 8 bases from V and 4 bases from J, with 14 bases between. The germline V gene has CDR1 MNHNS and CDR2 SASEGT. In nucleotides, the CDR3 is TGTGCCAGCGGAAAGTTGGGAACCTATGGCTACACCTTC. It codes for CASGKLGTYGYTF.